This TCR beta chain was captured by sequencing in a study of T cell responses to AZD1222 COVID-19 vaccine. Study-wide findings and caveats: The donors showed a predominance of white British ancestry and of females, with possible underestimation of clonal diversity.

To note about this clone: Its antigen is not known.

Some clones are missing from TCRdb's copy, which holds only in-frame ones; the method was immunoSEQ multiplex PCR. The sample carries over 95,000 clones, about 85% recorded once. The CDR3 runs 19 residues. Germline V gives CDR1 KGHSH, CDR2 LQKENI. V shed 2 bases and J shed 1 base, with 23 bases lying between them. The chain has TRBV18 and TRBJ1-2; D gene unclear. The source is an adult in good health. The sample consisted of peripheral blood, taken on day 0 of AZD1222 vaccination. The CDR3 DNA reads TGTGCCAGCTCACCATCCCCCGCGCAGTCCCTTGCGAGTAACTATGGCTACACCTTC. This translates into CASSPSPAQSLASNYGYTF.